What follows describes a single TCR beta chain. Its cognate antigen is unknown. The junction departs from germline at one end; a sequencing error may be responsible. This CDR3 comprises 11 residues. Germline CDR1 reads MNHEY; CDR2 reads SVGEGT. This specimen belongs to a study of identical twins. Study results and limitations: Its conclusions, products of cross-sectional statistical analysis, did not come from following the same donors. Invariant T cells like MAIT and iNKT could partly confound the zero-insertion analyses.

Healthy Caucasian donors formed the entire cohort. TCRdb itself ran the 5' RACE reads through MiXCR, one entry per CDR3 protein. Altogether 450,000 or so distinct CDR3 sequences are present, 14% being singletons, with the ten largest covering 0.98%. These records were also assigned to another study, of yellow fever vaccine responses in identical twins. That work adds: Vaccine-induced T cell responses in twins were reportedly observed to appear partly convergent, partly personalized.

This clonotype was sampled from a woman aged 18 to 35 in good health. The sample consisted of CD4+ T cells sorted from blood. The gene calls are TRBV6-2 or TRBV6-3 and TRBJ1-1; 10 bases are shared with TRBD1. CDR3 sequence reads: CRTGGNTEAFF. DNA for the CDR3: TGCCGGACAGGGGGAAACACTGAAGCTTTCTTT.